These 28 T cell receptor beta chains came from one sample sequenced in a study of neurological immune-mediated disorders. In TCRdb, the 5' RACE reads were re-called with MiXCR into one record per CDR3 protein. The data contain tens of thousands of distinct CDR3 sequences, around 5.2% of them singletons. Source material: PBMCs. The source is a man aged 18-30 years with multiple sclerosis.

This chain connects TRBV29-1 to TRBJ2-7; D call uncertain. The length of the CDR3 is 10 residues. V was trimmed by 1 base and J by 7 bases, leaving 5 bases between them. Germline values: CDR1 SQVTM, CDR2 ANQGSEA. CDR3 in amino acids: CSVEVEEQYF. The CDR3 DNA reads TGCAGCGTTGAAGTGGAAGAGCAGTACTTC.

This clonotype has a count of ten or more. It may be a read error: a sequence one base away is much more abundant. The chain uses TRBV20-1 and TRBJ2-7, with D possibly matching TRBD2 (5 bases). V lost 3 bases and J 4 bases, leaving 13 bases between the germline ends. CDR1 DFQATT and CDR2 SNEGSKA come from the germline V gene (reference sequence). There are 13 residues in the CDR3. The CDR3 is CSARRETLYEQYF. The CDR3 nucleotides read TGCAGTGCTAGGAGGGAAACGCTATACGAGCAGTACTTC.

This clonotype was counted ten times or more. The rearrangement links TRBV5-1 to TRBJ2-1, with a weak D call TRBD1 (5 bases). The CDR3 is 15 residues long. The V end lost 0 bases, the J end lost 0 bases, and 7 bases lay between the germline ends. Germline loops: CDR1 SGHRS, CDR2 YFSETQ. CDR3 in amino acids: CASSLDQGSYNEQFF. The DNA for the CDR3 is TGCGCCAGCAGCTTGGATCAGGGCTCCTACAATGAGCAGTTCTTC.

This chain uses TRBV15 with TRBJ2-1, with D perhaps TRBD1 or TRBD2 (5 bases each). V lost 3 bases and J 7 bases, leaving 19 bases between the germline ends. Germline-derived CDR1 and CDR2 are LNHNV and YYDKDF (reference sequence). This CDR3 region has 16 residues. The CDR3 here is CATSRGPGKGPNEQFF. CDR3 nucleotides: TGTGCCACCAGCAGGGGACCGGGAAAGGGCCCAAATGAGCAGTTCTTC. The entire variable domain, with the rest obtained from reference TRBV15 and TRBJ2-1, is as follows: DAMVIQNPRYQVTQFGKPVTLSCSQTLNHNVMYWYQQKSSQAPKLLFHYYDKDFNNEADTPDNFQSRRPNTSFCFLDIRSPGLGDTAMYLCATSRGPGKGPNEQFFGPGTRLTVL.

Many counts were recorded for this clonotype. Here the CDR3 DNA reads TGCGCCAGCAGCAATGACGTGGGGGAAAACATTCAGTACTTC. Translated: CASSNDVGENIQYF. The chain links TRBV5-1 to TRBJ2-4; D might be TRBD1 or TRBD2, each matching 5 bases. The CDR3 has 14 amino acids. Germline CDR1 and CDR2: SGHRS and YFSETQ. V was pared by 4 bases and J by 5 bases, with 13 bases between.

This clonotype occurred many times. CDR3 protein: CASSLARQGDQPQHF. The CDR3, as DNA: TGTGCCAGCAGTTTAGCCCGACAGGGGGATCAGCCCCAGCATTTT. The V call is TRBV12-3 or TRBV12-4, the J call TRBJ1-5; 9 nucleotides agree with TRBD1. The CDR3 runs to 15 residues. V lost 0 bases to trimming and J lost 5 bases; unmatched junction nucleotides: 2.

The sample holds many counts of this clonotype. This sequence joins TRBV7-6 and TRBJ2-3; 8 bases map to TRBD2. V lost 4 bases, J lost 4 bases, and 13 bases stayed unmatched. Per germline, CDR1 SGHVS and CDR2 FNYEAQ. The CDR3 totals 17 residues. The CDR3 nucleotides read TGTGCCAGCAGCTATTCCCCCCCAGCGGGAGTAGCAGATACGCAGTATTTT. This gives the protein CASSYSPPAGVADTQYF.

This clonotype was observed many times. This chain connects TRBV20-1 to TRBJ1-1; D call uncertain. The CDR3 is 13 residues long. Germline V gene data show CDR1 as DFQATT and CDR2 as SNEGSKA (reference sequence). V was shortened by 5 bases and J by 1 base, with 11 bases between the two germline ends. CDR3 protein: CSALDLGNTEAFF. Here the CDR3 DNA reads TGCAGTGCTCTCGATTTGGGGAACACTGAAGCTTTCTTT.

Many counts were recorded for this clonotype. This sequence joins TRBV4-3 and TRBJ2-5; TRBD2 matches at 10 bases. V lost 1 base and J lost 4; bases outside the gene matches: 0. The CDR3 has 14 amino acids. Germline CDR1 LGHNA, CDR2 YSLEER. CDR3 bases: TGCGCCAGCAGCCAAGGACTAGCGGGAGAGACCCAGTACTTC. Its protein product is CASSQGLAGETQYF.

This clonotype was seen ten or more times. The J gene is TRBJ1-2, the V gene TRBV27; D is ambiguous. Looked up from germline, CDR1 is MNHEY and CDR2 is SMNVEV (reference sequence). This CDR3 has 14 residues. V was cut by 6 bases and J by 2 bases, with 13 bases left in between. The DNA of the CDR3 is TGTGCCAGCAGCTTTAACGGACGGAACTATGGCTACACCTTC. It translates to CASSFNGRNYGYTF.

This clonotype was picked up many times. The rearrangement joins TRBV20-1 to TRBJ1-1, with 7 bases matching TRBD1. This CDR3 is built from 14 residues. Trimming took 0 bases from V and 1 from J; bases not matched to a gene: 2. Germline V gene sequence: CDR1 DFQATT, CDR2 SNEGSKA (reference sequence). The DNA of the CDR3 is TGCAGTGCTAGAGAACAGGGGCAGAACACTGAAGCTTTCTTT. This translates into CSAREQGQNTEAFF.

This clonotype was detected many times. The V call is TRBV29-1, the J call TRBJ2-1, with D possibly TRBD1 on 6 matching bases. V was trimmed by 4 bases and J by 0 bases, leaving 7 bases between them. The CDR3 is 13 residues long. Germline CDR1 reads SQVTM; CDR2 reads ANQGSEA. Here the CDR3 reads CSVGGGSYNEQFF. CDR3 nucleotide sequence: TGCAGCGTTGGAGGGGGCTCCTACAATGAGCAGTTCTTC.

The sample holds many counts of this clonotype. This sequence joins TRBV20-1 and TRBJ2-1; 8 nucleotides agree with TRBD2. The germline gives CDR1 DFQATT, CDR2 SNEGSKA (reference sequence). This CDR3 is built from 13 residues. The V segment lost 2 bases and the J segment 9 bases; nucleotides outside the gene matches: 6. CDR3 sequence: CSARHGGAGEQFF. The CDR3 region has the DNA TGCAGTGCTAGACACGGGGGGGCAGGTGAGCAGTTCTTC.

This clonotype was detected many times. J is TRBJ2-7 and V is TRBV5-1, with 10 bases lining up with TRBD1. The CDR3 length is 15 residues. Germline-derived CDR1 and CDR2 are SGHRS and YFSETQ. The junction had 12 bases not matched to a gene; V was cut back by 6 bases and J by 6 bases. This CDR3 is CASTRDRGLGGEQYF. CDR3 DNA: TGCGCCAGCACCCGGGACAGGGGTTTAGGTGGCGAGCAGTACTTC.

This clonotype showed up many times. CDR3 sequence reads: CASSLLGNEKLFF. The CDR3 DNA is TGTGCCAGCAGTTTGTTGGGGAATGAAAAACTGTTTTTT. The rearrangement joins TRBV27 to TRBJ1-4; D remains ambiguous. The CDR3 covers 13 residues. The V gene's germline CDR1 is MNHEY and CDR2 SMNVEV (reference sequence). V shed 3 bases and J shed 5 bases, with 7 bases lying between them.

As regards this clonotype: This may stem from a read error, because a much larger clone lies one nucleotide away. The chain carries TRBV28 and TRBJ2-5; D perhaps matches TRBD2 (5 bases). Germline V gene data show CDR1 as MDHEN and CDR2 as SYDVKM. The length of the CDR3 is 14 residues. Here the CDR3 reads CVSSPAGPGETQYF. In DNA form, the CDR3 reads TGTGTCAGCAGCCCCGCAGGTCCGGGGGAGACCCAGTACTTC. Based on the CDR3 plus reference TRBV28 and TRBJ2-5, the full variable domain is DVKVTQSSRYLVKRTGEKVFLECVQDMDHENMFWYRQDPGLGLRLIYFSYDVKMKEKGDIPEGYSVSREKKERFSLILESASTNQTSMYLCVSSPAGPGETQYFGPGTRLLVL.

The sample holds many counts of this clonotype. One end of the junction varies from germline; a read error may be responsible. V gene TRBV4-2 combines with J gene TRBJ1-6; D not resolved. Germline lookup yields CDR1 LGHNA and CDR2 YNFKEQ. This CDR3 comprises 16 residues. In DNA form, the CDR3 reads TGTGCCAGCAGCCCGTTCGCCTCGGAGACAAATTCACCCCTCAACTTT. It encodes CASSPFASETNSPLNF.

This clonotype was detected many times. The chain combines TRBV28 with TRBJ2-7; TRBD1 might be the D (6 bases). Germline CDR1 is MDHEN and CDR2 is SYDVKM. The CDR3 consists of 15 residues. Trimming pared 5 bases from V and 5 bases from J, leaving 19 bases between. CDR3 nucleotides: TGTGCCAGCAGTGAGAGGACAGATCTTATCCACGAGCAGTACTTC. Translating it yields CASSERTDLIHEQYF. The full variable domain, with the rest looked up from reference TRBV28 and TRBJ2-7, is DVKVTQSSRYLVKRTGEKVFLECVQDMDHENMFWYRQDPGLGLRLIYFSYDVKMKEKGDIPEGYSVSREKKERFSLILESASTNQTSMYLCASSERTDLIHEQYFGPGTRLTVT.

This clonotype was found many times. The V call is TRBV20-1, the J call TRBJ2-7, with D perhaps given as TRBD1 or TRBD2 (6 bases each). Deletions cut 1 base from V and 4 bases from J, with 20 bases between. Germline V gene data show CDR1 as DFQATT and CDR2 as SNEGSKA (reference sequence). CDR3 size: 16 residues. DNA of the CDR3: TGCAGTGCTAGAGCTACCGACCGGGGGCGAAGTTACGAGCAGTACTTC. Translating gives CSARATDRGRSYEQYF.

In its sample, this clonotype was seen a few times. The V gene is TRBV12-3 or TRBV12-4, the J gene TRBJ2-3; a possible D gene is TRBD2 (6 bases). The V end lost 3 bases, the J end lost 0 bases, and 7 bases lay between the germline ends. The CDR3 is made up of 14 amino acids. The CDR3 spells CASSFSGSTDTQYF. The CDR3 DNA follows: TGTGCCAGCAGTTTTAGCGGTAGCACAGATACGCAGTATTTT.

This clonotype came up a few times. This chain joins TRBV6-5 and TRBJ1-6, with D possibly matching TRBD1 (5 bases). The CDR3 runs to 14 residues. The V end was cut by 0 bases, the J end by 8 bases, with 8 bases between. The germline CDR1 and CDR2 sequences are MNHEY and SVGAGI. The CDR3 nucleotides read TGTGCCAGCAGTTACTCCGGGGGGGATTCACCCCTCCACTTT. Protein: CASSYSGGDSPLHF.

This clonotype was seen at least ten times. V is TRBV5-6 and J is TRBJ1-2, with D unresolved. Germline values: CDR1 SGHDT, CDR2 YYEEEE. The CDR3 is 16 amino acids. With 0 bases removed from V and 5 bases from J, the gap between germline ends came to 17 bases. The DNA of the CDR3 is TGTGCCAGCAGCTTGGAAGTATTATCCGGCGGGTATGGCTACACCTTC. Its protein is CASSLEVLSGGYGYTF.

This clonotype appeared a few times. V gene TRBV5-6 combines with J gene TRBJ1-2; D call uncertain. The length of the CDR3 is 12 residues. V was shortened by 0 bases and J by 8 bases, with 8 bases between the two germline ends. Germline CDR1 SGHDT, CDR2 YYEEEE. The CDR3 is CASSLGIRGYTF. CDR3 DNA: TGTGCCAGCAGCTTGGGGATTCGGGGCTACACCTTC.

Many counts were recorded for this clonotype. This chain links TRBV12-3 or TRBV12-4 with TRBJ2-5; a weak D match, TRBD1 (6 bases). The CDR3 runs to 14 residues. Trimming pared 6 bases from V and 4 bases from J, leaving 15 bases between. The CDR3 coding sequence is TGTGCCAGCAGGCCAGGGGCCTGGGGAGAGACCCAGTACTTC. Protein product: CASRPGAWGETQYF.

The table lists this clonotype with many counts. The chain has TRBV6-1 and TRBJ1-5; D remains unclear. Germline V gene lookup returns CDR1 MNHNS and CDR2 SASEGT. CDR3 length: 15 residues. Trimming pared 7 bases from V and 6 bases from J, leaving 19 bases between. CDR3 nucleotides: TGTGCCAGCACCCAATTCATCCTGGGAACTCAGCCCCAGCATTTT. Protein product: CASTQFILGTQPQHF.

The table lists this clonotype with many counts. This chain uses TRBV5-1 with TRBJ2-3; weak D call: TRBD2 (6 bases). Deletions cut 5 bases from V and 2 bases from J, with 12 bases between. CDR3 length equals 14 residues. From germline, CDR1 is SGHRS and CDR2 YFSETQ. The CDR3 sequence is CASRTGRDTDTQYF. The DNA for the CDR3 is TGCGCCAGCAGGACCGGGAGAGACACAGATACGCAGTATTTT.

The table lists this clonotype with many counts. This sequence joins TRBV20-1 and TRBJ2-5, with 12 bases fitting TRBD2. The CDR3 is 15 residues long. Germline CDR1 is DFQATT and CDR2 is SNEGSKA (reference sequence). Trimming cost V 3 bases and J 4 bases; bases outside gene matches: 6. CDR3 protein: CSASSSGGAIETQYF. CDR3 nucleotide sequence: TGCAGTGCTAGCTCTAGCGGGGGGGCCATAGAGACCCAGTACTTC.

Notes on this clonotype: A read error may produce the germline difference seen at one junction end. This chain joins TRBV20-1 and TRBJ1-5, with unresolved D. The CDR3 is made up of 14 amino acids. Germline lookup yields CDR1 DFQATT and CDR2 SNEGSKA (reference sequence). The CDR3 coding sequence is TGCAGTGCAGATGACGGTTATAGCAATCAGCCCCAGAATTTT. This gives the protein CSADDGYSNQPQNF.